This TCR beta chain emerged from a study of blood T cells in healthy people across ages. Study-wide results and limits: The fall in TCR beta diversity per million T cells was roughly linear with age.

It was with a sample-barcoded 5' primer and a J-beta primer mix that a second PCR of about 6 to 11 cycles was run. A template-switch adaptor with 12 random nucleotides tagged each cDNA molecule. Every sample returned 2.5 million or more CDR3-containing paired-end reads. One entry per CDR3 protein, called by TCRdb with MiXCR from the 5' RACE reads. This table has around 1.1 million distinct CDR3 sequences, roughly two fifths appearing once. The V segment lost 2 bases and the J segment 7 bases; nucleotides outside the gene matches: 12. The CDR3 is made up of 15 amino acids. The germline V gene encodes CDR1 SGDLS and CDR2 YYNGEE. On this clonotype: The antigen is unknown.

This chain joins TRBV9 and TRBJ2-7, with 7 positions matching TRBD2. This sequence was found in a man aged 18 to 35 in good health. Sequenced input: blood. CDR3 residues: CASSVTSGAYNEQYF. In nucleotides, the CDR3 is TGTGCCAGCAGCGTCACGAGCGGGGCCTACAATGAGCAGTACTTC.